The TCR beta chain described here comes from a study of cytomegalovirus exposure and HLA in healthy donors. Study results and caveats: There were some public TCRs occurring in many donors, but most TCR sequences were rare. TCR beta chains numbering some 160 were designated cytomegalovirus-associated. Reportedly, cytomegalovirus status was diagnosed with high sensitivity and specificity.

Separation from the approximately 670-subject first cohort characterized the roughly 120-subject validation cohort, to which the donors belonged. Assay: immunoSEQ multiplex PCR; the TCRdb copy retains only in-frame clones and omits some. Seen here are 140,000 to 150,000 clones, about 87% observed once, and the top ten hold less than 5.5%. CDR1 and CDR2 from the germline V gene are SGHAT and FQNNGV. This CDR3 has 15 amino acids. Trimming left V 0 bases short and J 10 bases short, with 13 bases between. A word on this clone: The antigen remains unidentified.

Sequencing input: PBMCs. The chain combines TRBV11-2 with TRBJ1-6; D perhaps matches TRBD1 (5 bases). The source of this sequence is a man between 18 and 29 years old in good health and CMV-seropositive. CDR3 region: CASSLEGAISSPLHF. CDR3 DNA: TGTGCCAGCAGCTTAGAAGGGGCGATCTCGTCACCCCTCCACTTT.